This TCR beta chain is drawn from a study of long-term antiretroviral therapy in people with HIV. The run of the v3.0 immunoSEQ assay was at survey level. This table comes from immunoSEQ multiplex PCR, and its TCRdb copy is limited to in-frame clones, with some not included. In the table there are fewer than 30,000 clones, roughly 80% of which are singletons. CDR1 and CDR2 (germline): LNHDA, SQIVND (reference sequence). This CDR3 contains 15 residues. Trimming removed 8 bases from V and 0 bases from J, with 14 bases in between. This material consisted of unsorted PBMCs, taken 0.7 years before starting antiretroviral therapy. The chain recombines TRBV19 with TRBJ1-5; TRBD1 might be the D (5 bases). The clonotype was recovered from a man aged 25 to 45 with HIV. For the CDR3, the DNA is TGTGCCAGTGGGGAGGGGATATATAGCAATCAGCCCCAGCATTTT. Translated: CASGEGIYSNQPQHF.